The rows below give T cell receptor beta chains drawn from one sample of a study of T-cell memory formation after mild COVID-19. TCRdb processed the 5' RACE reads anew with MiXCR; each CDR3 protein has one entry. Of 500,000 to 550,000 distinct CDR3 sequences in the sample, just over 20% were seen once. Specimen: PBMCs or a T cell subset sorted from them (not recorded which). These receptor sequences come from an adult woman who had mild COVID-19 (a few samples of this study predate the infection). Cell type and time point are not known. Both conserved end residues are part of each CDR3. A D gene is named only where the DNA matches it firmly. Clone size is shown for a subset of rows, as once, few, many or a class of expanded clone.

abundance: many
d_gene: TRBD1
v_gene: TRBV29-1
len: 13
j_gene: TRBJ1-5
CDR3nt: TGCAGCGTCCTACAGGGGGGCAATCAGCCCCAGCATTTT
CDR3aa: CSVLQGGNQPQHF

abundance: few
d_gene: -
v_gene: TRBV24-1
len: 16
j_gene: TRBJ2-3
CDR3nt: TGTGCCACCAGTGATTTGCAATTTGGGGGCACAGATACGCAGTATTTT
CDR3aa: CATSDLQFGGTDTQYF

abundance: -
d_gene: TRBD1
v_gene: TRBV20-1
len: 14
j_gene: TRBJ1-6
CDR3nt: TGCAGTGCCAGGGGACAGCGGGGAAATTCACCCCTCCACTTT
CDR3aa: CSARGQRGNSPLHF

abundance: -
d_gene: TRBD2
v_gene: TRBV3-1
len: 15
j_gene: TRBJ2-1
CDR3nt: TGTGCCAGCAGTCGAGCGGGACGCGGGGTTAATGAGCAGTTCTTC
CDR3aa: CASSRAGRGVNEQFF

abundance: -
d_gene: -
v_gene: TRBV6-5
len: 17
j_gene: TRBJ1-6
CDR3nt: TGTGCCAGCAGTTCGCACAGGGTACCCTCCTATAATTCACCCCTCCACTTT
CDR3aa: CASSSHRVPSYNSPLHF

abundance: -
d_gene: -
v_gene: TRBV20-1
len: 13
j_gene: TRBJ2-2
CDR3nt: TGCAGTGCTAGCGCCCCTGGCACCGGGGAGCTGTTTTTT
CDR3aa: CSASAPGTGELFF

abundance: few
d_gene: TRBD1
v_gene: TRBV5-1
len: 15
j_gene: TRBJ2-5
CDR3nt: TGCGCCAGCAGCAGGGACAGGGCCCTTCAAGAGACCCAGTACTTC
CDR3aa: CASSRDRALQETQYF

abundance: -
d_gene: -
v_gene: TRBV29-1
len: 14
j_gene: TRBJ2-7
CDR3nt: TGCAGCGTTGAAAGGCCCAACTACCCCTACGAGCAGTACTTC
CDR3aa: CSVERPNYPYEQYF

abundance: few
d_gene: -
v_gene: TRBV7-9
len: 14
j_gene: TRBJ2-1
CDR3nt: TGTGCCAGCAGCTTAGCTTTTAGCGAGAATGAGCAGTTCTTC
CDR3aa: CASSLAFSENEQFF

abundance: -
d_gene: -
v_gene: TRBV5-1
len: 13
j_gene: TRBJ2-3
CDR3nt: TGCGCCAGCAGCTGGGGGTACACAGATACGCAGTATTTT
CDR3aa: CASSWGYTDTQYF

abundance: -
d_gene: TRBD1
v_gene: TRBV30
len: 16
j_gene: TRBJ2-2
CDR3nt: TGTGCCTGGAGCTCCGGGACAGGGCTGAGGGTCGGGGAGCTGTTTTTT
CDR3aa: CAWSSGTGLRVGELFF

abundance: -
d_gene: -
v_gene: TRBV14
len: 16
j_gene: TRBJ2-5
CDR3nt: TGTGCCAGCAGCCAAGTGGCAGGGCCTTACCAAGAGACCCAGTACTTC
CDR3aa: CASSQVAGPYQETQYF

abundance: few
d_gene: -
v_gene: TRBV15
len: 15
j_gene: TRBJ2-1
CDR3nt: TGTGCCACCACCCGAGGAGGGGCGGGGTACAATGAGCAGTTCTTC
CDR3aa: CATTRGGAGYNEQFF

abundance: -
d_gene: TRBD2
v_gene: TRBV15
len: 16
j_gene: TRBJ2-3
CDR3nt: TGTGCCACCAGCAGACACGGGACTAGCGGAACAGATACGCAGTATTTT
CDR3aa: CATSRHGTSGTDTQYF

abundance: few
d_gene: TRBD1
v_gene: TRBV5-1
len: 14
j_gene: TRBJ1-1
CDR3nt: TGCGCCAGCAGCTTAGACAGGGCGGTCACTGAAGCTTTCTTT
CDR3aa: CASSLDRAVTEAFF

abundance: many
d_gene: TRBD2
v_gene: TRBV12-3/TRBV12-4
len: 18
j_gene: TRBJ2-3
CDR3nt: TGTGCCAGCAGTTTACGGGGGGGGCCCACCCAGCCTTGGAATACGCAGTATTTT
CDR3aa: CASSLRGGPTQPWNTQYF

abundance: -
d_gene: -
v_gene: TRBV12-3/TRBV12-4
len: 14
j_gene: TRBJ1-2
CDR3nt: TGTGCCAGCGGAGGGGGACGCTCCAAGGATGGCTACACCTTC
CDR3aa: CASGGGRSKDGYTF

abundance: few
d_gene: TRBD2
v_gene: TRBV24-1
len: 18
j_gene: TRBJ2-1
CDR3nt: TGTGCCACCAGTGATTTGGCATCGGGACTAGCGGAATACAATGAGCAGTTCTTC
CDR3aa: CATSDLASGLAEYNEQFF

abundance: few
d_gene: -
v_gene: TRBV4-1
len: 13
j_gene: TRBJ2-1
CDR3nt: TGCGCCAGCAGCCAAGATCCCGGGTATGAGCAGTTCTTC
CDR3aa: CASSQDPGYEQFF

abundance: few
d_gene: TRBD2
v_gene: TRBV29-1
len: 16
j_gene: TRBJ2-7
CDR3nt: TGCAGCGTTGAAGATCCAGTGCTAGCGGGATCCTACGAGCAGTACTTC
CDR3aa: CSVEDPVLAGSYEQYF

abundance: -
d_gene: -
v_gene: TRBV5-5
len: 15
j_gene: TRBJ1-2
CDR3nt: TGTGCCAGCAGCTTGGTCGGTGAATCGAACTATGGCTACACCTTC
CDR3aa: CASSLVGESNYGYTF

abundance: -
d_gene: -
v_gene: TRBV21-1
len: 15
j_gene: TRBJ2-1
CDR3nt: TGTGCCAGCAGCAAAGATGCGGGCGGGAGTTATGAGCAGTTCTTC
CDR3aa: CASSKDAGGSYEQFF

abundance: few
d_gene: -
v_gene: TRBV6-6
len: 15
j_gene: TRBJ2-2
CDR3nt: TGTGCCAGCCGGACCTTCTCAACGAACACCGGGGAGCTGTTTTTT
CDR3aa: CASRTFSTNTGELFF

abundance: -
d_gene: -
v_gene: TRBV18
len: 15
j_gene: TRBJ2-1
CDR3nt: TGTGCCAGCTCACCACCGAGCTCTTTGGGCGATGAGCAGTTCTTC
CDR3aa: CASSPPSSLGDEQFF

abundance: many
d_gene: TRBD1
v_gene: TRBV24-1
len: 15
j_gene: TRBJ1-5
CDR3nt: TGTGCCACCAGTGACCCCGGGACAGGGAATCAGCCCCAGCATTTT
CDR3aa: CATSDPGTGNQPQHF

abundance: -
d_gene: -
v_gene: TRBV24-1
len: 14
j_gene: TRBJ2-6
CDR3nt: TGTGCCACCAGTGATCCACTGGGGGCCAACGTCCTGACTTTC
CDR3aa: CATSDPLGANVLTF

abundance: -
d_gene: TRBD1
v_gene: TRBV7-9
len: 14
j_gene: TRBJ2-5
CDR3nt: TGTGCCAGCAGCGCACAGGGGGGAAAAGAGACCCAGTACTTC
CDR3aa: CASSAQGGKETQYF